This T cell receptor beta chain was captured by sequencing in a study of cytomegalovirus exposure and HLA in healthy donors. This PCR relied on a set of 60 Vbeta primers and 13 Jbeta primers. Profiled with immunoSEQ multiplex PCR; TCRdb holds only in-frame clones, not every one. The top ten hold less than 15% of the sample, which has about 130,000 clones, more than 75% seen once. With regard to this clone: Compared with germline, one end of the junction differs, possibly owing to a read error.

Germline values: CDR1 SSHAT, CDR2 FNYEAQ (reference sequence). There are 14 residues in the CDR3. This receptor was obtained from an older woman in good health and CMV-seropositive. Specimen: PBMCs. This chain uses TRBV7-7 with TRBJ2-1; 7 nucleotides match TRBD2. The CDR3 loop reads CASSPLRGYGEQFF. The CDR3 DNA follows: TGTGCTAGCAGCCCACTGCGGGGGTATGGTGAGCAGTTCTTC.